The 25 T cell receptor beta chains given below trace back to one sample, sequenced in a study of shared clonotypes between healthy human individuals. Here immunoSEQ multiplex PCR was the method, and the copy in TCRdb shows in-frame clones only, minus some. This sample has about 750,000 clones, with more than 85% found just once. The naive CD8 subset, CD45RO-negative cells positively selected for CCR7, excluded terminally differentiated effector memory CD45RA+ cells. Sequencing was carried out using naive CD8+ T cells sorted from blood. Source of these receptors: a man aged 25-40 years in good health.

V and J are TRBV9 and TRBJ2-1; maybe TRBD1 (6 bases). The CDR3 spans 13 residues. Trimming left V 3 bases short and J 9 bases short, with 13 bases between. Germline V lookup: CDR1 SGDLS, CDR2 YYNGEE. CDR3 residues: CASSAGQLPEQFF. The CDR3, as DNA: TGTGCCAGCAGCGCCGGACAGTTGCCTGAGCAGTTCTTC.

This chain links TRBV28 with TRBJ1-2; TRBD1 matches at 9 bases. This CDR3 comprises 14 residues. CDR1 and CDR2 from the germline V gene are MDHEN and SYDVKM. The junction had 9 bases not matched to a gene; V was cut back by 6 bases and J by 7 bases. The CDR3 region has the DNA TGTGCCAGCAGATCCGGGACAGGGCATACTGGCTACACCTTC. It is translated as CASRSGTGHTGYTF.

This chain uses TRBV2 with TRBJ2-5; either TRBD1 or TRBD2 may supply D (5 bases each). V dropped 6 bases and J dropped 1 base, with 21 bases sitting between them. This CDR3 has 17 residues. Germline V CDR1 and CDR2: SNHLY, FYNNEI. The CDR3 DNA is TGTGCCAGCAGAAAAACATCGGGGTGGGGCCTCCAAGAGACCCAGTACTTC. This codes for CASRKTSGWGLQETQYF.

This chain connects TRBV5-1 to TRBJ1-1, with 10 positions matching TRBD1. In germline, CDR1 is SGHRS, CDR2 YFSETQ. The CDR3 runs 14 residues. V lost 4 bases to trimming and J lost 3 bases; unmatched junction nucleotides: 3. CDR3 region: CASSIGTGDTEAFF. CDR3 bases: TGCGCCAGCAGCATAGGGACAGGGGACACTGAAGCTTTCTTT.

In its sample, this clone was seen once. CDR3: CASPLQDEAFF. The CDR3 DNA follows: TGTGCCAGCCCACTTCAGGATGAAGCTTTCTTT. The rearrangement joins TRBV2 to TRBJ1-1, with D hard to call. Germline V gene lookup returns CDR1 SNHLY and CDR2 FYNNEI. CDR3 length: 11 residues. V was clipped by 8 bases and J by 7 bases, with 11 bases between them. The complete variable domain, with remaining parts taken from reference TRBV2 and TRBJ1-1, reads EPEVTQTPSHQVTQMGQEVILRCVPISNHLYFYWYRQILGQKVEFLVSFYNNEISEKSEIFDDQFSVERPDGSNFTLKIRSTKLEDSAMYFCASPLQDEAFFGQGTRLTVV.

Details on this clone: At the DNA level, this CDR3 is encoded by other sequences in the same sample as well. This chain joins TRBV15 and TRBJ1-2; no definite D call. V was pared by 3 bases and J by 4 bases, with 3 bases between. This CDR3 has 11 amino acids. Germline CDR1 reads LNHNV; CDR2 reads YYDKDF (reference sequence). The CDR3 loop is CATSRGYGYTF. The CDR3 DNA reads TGTGCCACCAGCAGGGGCTATGGCTACACCTTC.

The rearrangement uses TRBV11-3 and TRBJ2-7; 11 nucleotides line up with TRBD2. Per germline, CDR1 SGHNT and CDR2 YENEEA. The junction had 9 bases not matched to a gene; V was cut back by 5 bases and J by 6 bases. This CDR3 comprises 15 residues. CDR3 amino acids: CASSTGTSGFSEQYF. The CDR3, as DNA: TGTGCCAGCAGCACCGGGACTAGCGGCTTTAGCGAGCAGTACTTC.

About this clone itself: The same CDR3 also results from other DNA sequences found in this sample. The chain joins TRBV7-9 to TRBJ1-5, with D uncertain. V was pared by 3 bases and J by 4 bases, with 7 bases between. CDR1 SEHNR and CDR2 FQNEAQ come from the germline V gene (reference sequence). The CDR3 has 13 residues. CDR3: CASSLGLNQPQHF. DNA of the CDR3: TGTGCCAGCAGCTTGGGGTTAAATCAGCCCCAGCATTTT. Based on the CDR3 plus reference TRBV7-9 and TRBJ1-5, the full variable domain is DTGVSQNPRHKITKRGQNVTFRCDPISEHNRLYWYRQTLGQGPEFLTYFQNEAQLEKSRLLSDRFSAERPKGSFSTLEIQRTEQGDSAMYLCASSLGLNQPQHFGDGTRLSIL.

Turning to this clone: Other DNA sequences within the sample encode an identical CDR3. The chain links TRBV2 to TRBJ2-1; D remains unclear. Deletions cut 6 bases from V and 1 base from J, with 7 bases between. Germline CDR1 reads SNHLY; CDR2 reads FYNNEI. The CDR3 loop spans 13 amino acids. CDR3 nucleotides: TGTGCCAGCAGCGATAGTTCCTACAATGAGCAGTTCTTC. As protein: CASSDSSYNEQFF.

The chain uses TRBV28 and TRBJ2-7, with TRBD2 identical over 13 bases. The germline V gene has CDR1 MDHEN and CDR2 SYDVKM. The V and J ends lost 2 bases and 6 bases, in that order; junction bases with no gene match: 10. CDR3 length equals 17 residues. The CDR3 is CASSLIWTSGRGREQYF. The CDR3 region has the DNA TGTGCCAGCAGTTTAATCTGGACTAGCGGGAGAGGTCGCGAGCAGTACTTC.

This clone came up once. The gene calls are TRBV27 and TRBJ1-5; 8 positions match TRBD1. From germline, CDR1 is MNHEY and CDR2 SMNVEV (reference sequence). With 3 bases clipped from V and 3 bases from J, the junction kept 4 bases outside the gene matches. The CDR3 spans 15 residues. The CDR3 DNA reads TGTGCCAGCAGTTTGGAGGGACAGGACAATCAGCCCCAGCATTTT. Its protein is CASSLEGQDNQPQHF.

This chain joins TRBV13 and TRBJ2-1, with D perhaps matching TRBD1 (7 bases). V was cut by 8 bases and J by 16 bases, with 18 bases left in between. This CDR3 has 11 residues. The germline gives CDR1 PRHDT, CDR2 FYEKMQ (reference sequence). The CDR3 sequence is CASQIRGVVFF. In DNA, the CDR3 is TGTGCCAGCCAAATCAGGGGGGTGGTATTCTTC.

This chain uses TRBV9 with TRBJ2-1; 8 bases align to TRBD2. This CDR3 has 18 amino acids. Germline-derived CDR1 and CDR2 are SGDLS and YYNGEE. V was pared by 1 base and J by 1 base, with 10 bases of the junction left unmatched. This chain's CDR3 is CASSVNPRERGSYNEQFF. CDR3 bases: TGTGCCAGCAGCGTAAACCCCCGGGAGCGGGGGTCCTACAATGAGCAGTTCTTC.

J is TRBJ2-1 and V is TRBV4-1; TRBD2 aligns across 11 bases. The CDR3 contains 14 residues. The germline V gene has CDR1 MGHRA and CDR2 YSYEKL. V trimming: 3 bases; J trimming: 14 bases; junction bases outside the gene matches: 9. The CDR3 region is CASSHIAGGLNEFF. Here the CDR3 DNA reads TGCGCCAGCAGCCATATAGCGGGAGGGCTCAACGAGTTCTTC.

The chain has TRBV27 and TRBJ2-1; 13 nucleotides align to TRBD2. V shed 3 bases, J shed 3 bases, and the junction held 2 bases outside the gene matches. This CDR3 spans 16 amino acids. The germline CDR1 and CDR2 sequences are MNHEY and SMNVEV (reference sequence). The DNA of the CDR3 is TGTGCCAGCAGTTTCCGGACTAGCGGGAGCTACAATGAGCAGTTCTTC. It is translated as CASSFRTSGSYNEQFF.

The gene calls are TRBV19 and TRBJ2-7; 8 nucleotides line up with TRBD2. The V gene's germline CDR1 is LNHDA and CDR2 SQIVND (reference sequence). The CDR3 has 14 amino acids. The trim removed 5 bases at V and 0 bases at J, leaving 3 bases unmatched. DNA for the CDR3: TGTGCCAGTAGTTCCGGGACTAGCTCCTACGAGCAGTACTTC. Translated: CASSSGTSSYEQYF.

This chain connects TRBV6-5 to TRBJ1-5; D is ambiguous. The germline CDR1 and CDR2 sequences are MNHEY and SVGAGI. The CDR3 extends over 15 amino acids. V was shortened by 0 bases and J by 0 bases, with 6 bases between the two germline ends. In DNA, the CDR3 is TGTGCCAGCAGTTACTCTCCAGATAGCAATCAGCCCCAGCATTTT. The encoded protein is CASSYSPDSNQPQHF.

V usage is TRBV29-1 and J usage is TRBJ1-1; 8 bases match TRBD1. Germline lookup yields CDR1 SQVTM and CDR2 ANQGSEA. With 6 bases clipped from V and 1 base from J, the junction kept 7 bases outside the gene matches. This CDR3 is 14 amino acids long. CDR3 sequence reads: CSVKVDRANTEAFF. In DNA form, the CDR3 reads TGCAGCGTCAAAGTGGACAGGGCGAACACTGAAGCTTTCTTT.

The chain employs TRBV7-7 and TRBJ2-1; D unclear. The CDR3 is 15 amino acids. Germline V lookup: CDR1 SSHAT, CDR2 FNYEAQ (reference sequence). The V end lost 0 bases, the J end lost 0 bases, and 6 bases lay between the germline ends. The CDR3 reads CASSLAESSYNEQFF. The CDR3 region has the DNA TGTGCCAGCAGCTTAGCGGAAAGCTCCTACAATGAGCAGTTCTTC.

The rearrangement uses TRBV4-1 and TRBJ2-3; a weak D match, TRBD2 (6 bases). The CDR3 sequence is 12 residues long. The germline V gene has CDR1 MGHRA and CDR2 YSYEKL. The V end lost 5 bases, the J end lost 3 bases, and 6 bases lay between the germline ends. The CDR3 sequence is CASSGGTDTQYF. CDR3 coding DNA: TGCGCCAGCAGCGGGGGGACAGATACGCAGTATTTT.

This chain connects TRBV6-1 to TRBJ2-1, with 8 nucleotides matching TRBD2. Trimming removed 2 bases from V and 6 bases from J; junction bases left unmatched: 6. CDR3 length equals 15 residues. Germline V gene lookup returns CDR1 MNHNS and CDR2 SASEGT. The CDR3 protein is CASSESAGGLNEQFF. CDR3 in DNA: TGTGCCAGCAGTGAATCGGCGGGAGGACTCAATGAGCAGTTCTTC.

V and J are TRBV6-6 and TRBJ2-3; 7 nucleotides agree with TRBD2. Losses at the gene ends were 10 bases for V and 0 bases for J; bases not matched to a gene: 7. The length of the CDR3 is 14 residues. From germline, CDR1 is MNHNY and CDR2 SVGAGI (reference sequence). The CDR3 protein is CATLLSGSTDTQYF. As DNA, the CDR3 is TGTGCCACACTACTTAGCGGGAGCACAGATACGCAGTATTTT.

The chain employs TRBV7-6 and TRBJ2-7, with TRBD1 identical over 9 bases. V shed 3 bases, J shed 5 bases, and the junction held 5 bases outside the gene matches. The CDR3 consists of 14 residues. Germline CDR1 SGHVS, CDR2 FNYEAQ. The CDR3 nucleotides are TGTGCCAGCAGCTTTGGGACAGGGAACGACGAGCAGTACTTC. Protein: CASSFGTGNDEQYF.

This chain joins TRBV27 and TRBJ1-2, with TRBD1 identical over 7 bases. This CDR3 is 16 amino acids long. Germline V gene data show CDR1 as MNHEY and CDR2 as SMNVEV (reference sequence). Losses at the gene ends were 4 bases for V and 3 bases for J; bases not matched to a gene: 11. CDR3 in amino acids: CASSSRQGEVDYGYTF. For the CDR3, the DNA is TGTGCCAGCAGTTCCCGACAGGGAGAGGTTGACTATGGCTACACCTTC.

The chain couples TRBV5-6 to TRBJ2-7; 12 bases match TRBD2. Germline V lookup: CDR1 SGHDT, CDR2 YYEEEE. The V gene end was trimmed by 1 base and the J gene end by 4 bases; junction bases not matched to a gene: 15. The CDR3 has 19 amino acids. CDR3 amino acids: CASSLFLTSGSSRVYEQYF. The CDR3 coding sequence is TGTGCCAGCAGCTTGTTCCTGACTAGCGGGAGTTCTCGTGTTTACGAGCAGTACTTC.